What follows are 12 T cell receptor beta chains derived from one specimen sequenced in a study of cytomegalovirus exposure and HLA in healthy donors. Primers: 60 Vbeta forward and 13 Jbeta reverse. TCRdb keeps only in-frame clones here, not all; method: immunoSEQ multiplex PCR. Among approximately 150,000 clones listed, over 70% were seen once. Sequenced material: PBMCs. Receptor source: a woman aged 40 to 50 in good health and CMV-seronegative.

The CDR3: CASSYKTGDQETQYF. As DNA, the CDR3 is TGTGCCAGCAGTTACAAAACAGGGGACCAAGAGACCCAGTACTTC. The genes are TRBV6-5 and TRBJ2-5; 7 nucleotides agree with TRBD1. Germline loops: CDR1 MNHEY, CDR2 SVGAGI. The CDR3 contains 15 residues. The V gene end was trimmed by 2 bases and the J gene end by 0 bases; junction bases not matched to a gene: 3.

The chain is built from TRBV11-3 and TRBJ1-1, with D maybe TRBD1 (6 bases). There are 15 residues in the CDR3. Per the germline V gene, CDR1 is SGHNT and CDR2 is YENEEA. The V end was cut by 5 bases, the J end by 3 bases, with 16 bases between. CDR3 sequence (DNA): TGTGCCAGCAGCCCGAGGACAGCAATATACACTGAAGCTTTCTTT. This codes for CASSPRTAIYTEAFF.

The chain couples TRBV5-6 to TRBJ2-2; the match to TRBD1 covers 9 bases. CDR3 length: 17 amino acids. V trimming: 2 bases; J trimming: 0 bases; junction bases outside the gene matches: 5. The germline CDR1 and CDR2 sequences are SGHDT and YYEEEE. The CDR3 protein is CASSFGQGTSNTGELFF. The CDR3 DNA reads as TGTGCCAGCAGCTTTGGACAGGGGACATCGAACACCGGGGAGCTGTTTTTT.

As to this clone: Other DNA sequences in this specimen translate into the identical CDR3. The chain recombines TRBV6-5 with TRBJ1-2, with 10 nucleotides matching TRBD1. Germline V lookup: CDR1 MNHEY, CDR2 SVGAGI. The CDR3 has 14 amino acids. V trimming: 0 bases; J trimming: 6 bases; junction bases outside the gene matches: 1. The CDR3 is CASSYSTGGDGYTF. The DNA of the CDR3 is TGTGCCAGCAGTTACTCGACAGGGGGCGATGGCTACACCTTC.

This chain links TRBV19 with TRBJ1-1, with D maybe TRBD1 (5 bases). Trimming cost V 0 bases and J 7 bases, with 21 bases left between them. Germline CDR1 and CDR2: LNHDA and SQIVND (reference sequence). This CDR3 spans 17 amino acids. DNA for the CDR3: TGTGCCAGTAGTATAGATCAAGGGCCCGGGACTGGCAATGAAGCTTTCTTT. Protein product: CASSIDQGPGTGNEAFF. The full variable domain, with the rest looked up from reference TRBV19 and TRBJ1-1, is DGGITQSPKYLFRKEGQNVTLSCEQNLNHDAMYWYRQDPGQGLRLIYYSQIVNDFQKGDIAEGYSVSREKKESFPLTVTSAQKNPTAFYLCASSIDQGPGTGNEAFFGQGTRLTVV.

This sequence joins TRBV29-1 and TRBJ2-5, with 8 nucleotides matching TRBD2. J lost 4 bases, V lost 6 bases, and 4 bases had no gene match. This CDR3 has 12 residues. The germline V gene has CDR1 SQVTM and CDR2 ANQGSEA. This CDR3 reads CSVSTSGETQYF. CDR3 sequence (DNA): TGCAGCGTCAGCACTAGCGGAGAGACCCAGTACTTC.

In regard to this clone: Other DNA sequences in the sample encode the same CDR3. V usage is TRBV7-2 and J usage is TRBJ2-1; possibly TRBD1 for D (7 bases). This CDR3 region has 13 residues. The V gene's germline CDR1 is SGHTA and CDR2 FQGNSA. Trimming removed 5 bases at V and 12 bases at J, with 17 bases between. The CDR3 region is CASSTTGRQSQFF. The CDR3 nucleotides read TGTGCCAGCAGCACGACAGGGAGGCAATCGCAGTTCTTC.

The CDR3 loop is CASSYSGGGGYTF. The DNA of the CDR3 is TGTGCCAGCAGTTACTCTGGGGGAGGAGGCTACACCTTC. This chain links TRBV6-6 with TRBJ1-2; D possibly corresponds to TRBD1 (5 bases). This CDR3 contains 13 residues. Per germline, CDR1 MNHNY and CDR2 SVGAGI (reference sequence). The ends were cut back, 0 bases at V and 8 bases at J, with 10 bases in the middle.

This clone counts as medium-sized. The chain has TRBV11-2 and TRBJ2-5; possible D gene TRBD1, 5 bases. CDR3 length: 13 amino acids. The ends were cut back, 1 base at V and 7 bases at J, with 10 bases in the middle. Germline-derived CDR1 and CDR2 are SGHAT and FQNNGV. The CDR3 loop is CASSLAGSRTQYF. The CDR3 bases are TGTGCCAGCAGCTTAGCAGGGTCCAGGACCCAGTACTTC.

A single count supports this clone. The rearrangement joins TRBV28 to TRBJ2-5; TRBD1 is a possible D gene (5 bases). The CDR3 covers 15 residues. The V end lost 5 bases, the J end lost 2 bases, and 15 bases lay between the germline ends. CDR1 is MDHEN, CDR2 SYDVKM, per germline. In DNA form, the CDR3 reads TGTGCCAGCAGTGCGGTTGCGACAGATCAAGAGACCCAGTACTTC. It encodes CASSAVATDQETQYF.

This clone was counted between two and nine times. The rearrangement joins TRBV6-5 to TRBJ2-7; TRBD1 agrees at 7 bases. The ends lost 4 bases at V and 2 bases at J; junction bases unmatched: 5. The germline CDR1 and CDR2 sequences are MNHEY and SVGAGI. The CDR3 spans 14 residues. The CDR3 spells CASSWRQGTYEQYF. For the CDR3, the DNA is TGTGCCAGCAGTTGGCGACAGGGCACCTACGAGCAGTACTTC.

This chain links TRBV29-1 with TRBJ1-2, with 8 bases aligning to TRBD1. This CDR3 region has 13 residues. The germline gives CDR1 SQVTM, CDR2 ANQGSEA. The junction had 5 bases not matched to a gene; V was cut back by 5 bases and J by 3 bases. Written as DNA, the CDR3 is TGCAGCGTTAAGATGACAGGGGACTATGGCTACACCTTC. Translation: CSVKMTGDYGYTF.